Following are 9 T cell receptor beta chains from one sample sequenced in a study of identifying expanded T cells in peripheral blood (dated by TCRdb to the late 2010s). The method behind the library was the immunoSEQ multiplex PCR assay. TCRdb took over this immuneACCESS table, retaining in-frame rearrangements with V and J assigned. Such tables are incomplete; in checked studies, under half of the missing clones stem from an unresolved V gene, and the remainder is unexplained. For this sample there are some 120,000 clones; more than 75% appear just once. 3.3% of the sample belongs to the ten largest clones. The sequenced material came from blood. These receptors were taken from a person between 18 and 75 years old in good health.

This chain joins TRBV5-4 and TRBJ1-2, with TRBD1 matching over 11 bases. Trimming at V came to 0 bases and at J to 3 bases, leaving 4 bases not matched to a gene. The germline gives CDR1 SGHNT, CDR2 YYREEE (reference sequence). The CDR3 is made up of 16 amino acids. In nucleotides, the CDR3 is TGTGCCAGCAGCTTGGGTGGGGACAGGGGGTACTATGGCTACACCTTC. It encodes CASSLGGDRGYYGYTF.

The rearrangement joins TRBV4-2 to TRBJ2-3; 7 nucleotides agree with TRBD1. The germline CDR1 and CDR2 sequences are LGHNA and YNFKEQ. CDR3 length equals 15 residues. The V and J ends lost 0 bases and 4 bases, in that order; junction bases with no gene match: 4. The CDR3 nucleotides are TGTGCCAGCAGCCAAGATCCTCAGGGGGCAGATACGCAGTATTTT. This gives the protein CASSQDPQGADTQYF.

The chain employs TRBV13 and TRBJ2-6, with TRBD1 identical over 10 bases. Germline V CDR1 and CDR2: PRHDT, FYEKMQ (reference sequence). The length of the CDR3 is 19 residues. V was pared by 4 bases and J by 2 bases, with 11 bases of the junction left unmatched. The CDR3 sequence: CASSSDEETGGAGANVLTF. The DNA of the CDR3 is TGTGCCAGCAGCTCCGACGAGGAGACAGGGGGCGCTGGGGCCAACGTCCTGACTTTC.

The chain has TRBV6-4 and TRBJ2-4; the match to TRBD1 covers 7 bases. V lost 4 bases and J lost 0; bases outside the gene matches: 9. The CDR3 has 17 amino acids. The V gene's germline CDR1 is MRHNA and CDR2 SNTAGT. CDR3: CASSADRVQEAKNIQYF. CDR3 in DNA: TGTGCCAGCAGTGCCGACAGGGTCCAGGAAGCCAAAAACATTCAGTACTTC.

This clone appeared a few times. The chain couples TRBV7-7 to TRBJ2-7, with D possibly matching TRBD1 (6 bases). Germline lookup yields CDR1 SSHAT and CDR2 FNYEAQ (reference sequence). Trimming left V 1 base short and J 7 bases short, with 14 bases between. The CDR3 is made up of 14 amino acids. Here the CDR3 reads CASSLGPGQIEQYF. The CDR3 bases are TGTGCCAGCAGCTTAGGGCCCGGACAGATAGAGCAGTACTTC.

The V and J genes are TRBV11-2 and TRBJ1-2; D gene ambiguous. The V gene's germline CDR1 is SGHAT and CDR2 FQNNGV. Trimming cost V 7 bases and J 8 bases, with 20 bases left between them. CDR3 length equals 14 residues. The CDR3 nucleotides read TGTGCCAGCACCGCCCTCGGGAGGGAGCGGGGCTACACCTTC. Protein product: CASTALGRERGYTF.

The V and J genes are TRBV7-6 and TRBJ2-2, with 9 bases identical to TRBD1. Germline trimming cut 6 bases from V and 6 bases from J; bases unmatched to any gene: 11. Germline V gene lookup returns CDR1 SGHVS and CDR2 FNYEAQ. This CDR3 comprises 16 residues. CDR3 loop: CASRSTGGAGSGELFF. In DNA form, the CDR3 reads TGTGCCAGCAGATCTACAGGGGGCGCGGGTTCCGGGGAGCTGTTTTTT. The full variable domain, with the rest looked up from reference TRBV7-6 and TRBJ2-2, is GAGVSQSPRYKVTKRGQDVALRCDPISGHVSLYWYRQALGQGPEFLTYFNYEAQQDKSGLPNDRFSAERPEGSISTLTIQRTEQRDSAMYRCASRSTGGAGSGELFFGEGSRLTVL.

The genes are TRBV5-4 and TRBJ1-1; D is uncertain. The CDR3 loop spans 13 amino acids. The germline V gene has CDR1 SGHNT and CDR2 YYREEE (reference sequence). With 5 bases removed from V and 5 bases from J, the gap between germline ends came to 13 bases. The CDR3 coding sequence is TGTGCCAGCAGGCCAAGCGGGCGGACTGAAGCTTTCTTT. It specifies CASRPSGRTEAFF. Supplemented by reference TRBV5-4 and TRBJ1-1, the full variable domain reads ETGVTQSPTHLIKTRGQQVTLRCSSQSGHNTVSWYQQALGQGPQFIFQYYREEENGRGNFPPRFSGLQFPNYSSELNVNALELDDSALYLCASRPSGRTEAFFGQGTRLTVV.

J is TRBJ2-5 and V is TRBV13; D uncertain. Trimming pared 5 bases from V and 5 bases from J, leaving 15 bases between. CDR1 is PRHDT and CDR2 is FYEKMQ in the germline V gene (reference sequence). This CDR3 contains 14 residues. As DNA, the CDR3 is TGTGCCAGCAGCCCCCCCGGTCCTAAGGAGACCCAGTACTTC. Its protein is CASSPPGPKETQYF.